The 28 T cell receptor beta chains presented below share a single source sample, sequenced in a study of blood T cell repertoires in COVID-19. Sequenced by immunoSEQ multiplex PCR; TCRdb stores in-frame clones only, minus some. The sample carries roughly 300,000 clones, 85% to 90% recorded once. Sequences were obtained from PBMCs or T cells enriched from blood (not recorded which). These receptors all come from a man between 25 and 39 years old who had recovered from COVID-19.

This rearrangement joins TRBV5-6 to TRBJ1-3; 7 bases agree with TRBD1. Germline V CDR1 and CDR2: SGHDT, YYEEEE. The CDR3 has 15 amino acids. The ends lost 0 bases at V and 11 bases at J; junction bases unmatched: 11. The CDR3 DNA sequence: TGTGCCAGCAGCTTGGGGGTACGACAGGGAGCCGCCATATATTTT. It specifies CASSLGVRQGAAIYF.

The CDR3 nucleotides read TGTGCCACCAGCAGAGATCGCCCCCCCCGGGGCCAAGAGACCCAGTACTTC. It codes for CATSRDRPPRGQETQYF. The V gene is TRBV15, the J gene TRBJ2-5, with D tentatively TRBD2 (5 bases). Germline CDR1 and CDR2: LNHNV and YYDKDF (reference sequence). V was pared by 0 bases and J by 1 base, with 15 bases between. The CDR3 runs 17 residues.

The chain is built from TRBV6-5 and TRBJ1-1, with D maybe TRBD1 (6 bases). The length of the CDR3 is 14 residues. Trimming cost V 5 bases and J 8 bases, with 18 bases left between them. The germline gives CDR1 MNHEY, CDR2 SVGAGI. CDR3 in amino acids: CASSLSTGLLEAFF. Written as DNA, the CDR3 is TGTGCCAGCAGTCTCTCGACAGGTCTCCTAGAAGCTTTCTTT.

The CDR3 DNA sequence: TGTGCCAGCGGACAGGGCTTTTCCTACGAGCAGTACTTC. It specifies CASGQGFSYEQYF. This sequence joins TRBV6-6 and TRBJ2-7, with TRBD1 matching over 8 bases. V was pared by 8 bases and J by 1 base, with 4 bases of the junction left unmatched. Germline values: CDR1 MNHNY, CDR2 SVGAGI (reference sequence). The CDR3 contains 13 residues.

The V and J genes are TRBV5-1 and TRBJ1-1; 9 bases fit TRBD1. This CDR3 has 16 residues. Germline CDR1 and CDR2: SGHRS and YFSETQ. Unmatched junction bases numbered 11, after V lost 4 bases and J lost 4 bases. CDR3 sequence reads: CASSPQTGGTITEAFF. CDR3 bases: TGCGCCAGCAGCCCGCAGACAGGGGGTACGATCACTGAAGCTTTCTTT.

The gene calls are TRBV11-3 and TRBJ2-1; 7 bases align to TRBD2. The ends lost 1 base at V and 7 bases at J; junction bases unmatched: 10. This CDR3 comprises 16 residues. The germline V gene encodes CDR1 SGHNT and CDR2 YENEEA. The CDR3, as DNA: TGTGCCAGCAGCTTAGTAGGGGCGGGAGTGATTAATGAGCAGTTCTTC. This encodes CASSLVGAGVINEQFF.

V and J are TRBV6-5 and TRBJ1-6; TRBD1 matches 10 bases. With 10 bases clipped from V and 5 bases from J, the junction kept 5 bases outside the gene matches. The germline V gene has CDR1 MNHEY and CDR2 SVGAGI. This CDR3 has 14 amino acids. Written as DNA, the CDR3 is TGTGCCATCAAGGGACAGGGGAATAATTCACCCCTCCACTTT. It encodes CAIKGQGNNSPLHF.

CDR3 residues: CASSSPVAKNIQYF. The CDR3 DNA reads as TGTGCCAGCAGCTCCCCAGTAGCCAAAAACATTCAGTACTTC. The chain employs TRBV11-2 and TRBJ2-4; D remains unclear. Germline V gene lookup returns CDR1 SGHAT and CDR2 FQNNGV. The CDR3 consists of 14 residues. Trimming stripped 4 bases from V and 0 bases from J, with 7 bases between.

The chain employs TRBV7-6 and TRBJ1-4; the D gene is possibly TRBD1 (5 bases). Germline CDR1 is SGHVS and CDR2 is FNYEAQ. Trimming took 0 bases from V and 4 from J, leaving 12 bases between them. CDR3 length equals 16 residues. CDR3 in DNA: TGTGCCAGCAGCTTAGCGCTCTGGGGCGGTAATGAAAAACTGTTTTTT. Encoded protein: CASSLALWGGNEKLFF.

The chain combines TRBV19 with TRBJ1-5; a possible D gene is TRBD1 (5 bases). The CDR3 is made up of 21 amino acids. Germline lookup yields CDR1 LNHDA and CDR2 SQIVND (reference sequence). Trimming took off 3 bases at V and 4 bases at J, with 31 bases between the two ends. CDR3: CASSMGFGGTPGGVGNQPQHF. In nucleotides, the CDR3 is TGTGCCAGTAGTATGGGGTTCGGGGGTACCCCCGGTGGGGTGGGTAATCAGCCCCAGCATTTT.

This chain links TRBV10-1 with TRBJ2-7, with a tentative D call TRBD1 (6 bases). The germline CDR1 and CDR2 sequences are WNHNN and SYGVQD (reference sequence). Trimming left V 0 bases short and J 1 base short, with 10 bases between. The CDR3 contains 15 residues. This CDR3 reads CASSESGTPSYEQYF. CDR3 nucleotide sequence: TGCGCCAGCAGTGAGTCCGGGACACCATCCTACGAGCAGTACTTC.

The chain is built from TRBV27 and TRBJ2-7; a possible D gene is TRBD1 (6 bases). Germline-derived CDR1 and CDR2 are MNHEY and SMNVEV (reference sequence). The CDR3 loop spans 16 amino acids. Between the trimmed V and J ends, which lost 8 bases and 1 base, there was a span of 21 bases. The CDR3 reads CASPSIPPQGSYEQYF. The CDR3 DNA is TGTGCCAGCCCCTCAATCCCCCCACAGGGTTCCTACGAGCAGTACTTC.

This clone was seen at least ten times. The chain carries TRBV4-1 and TRBJ2-5, with 8 bases that match TRBD1. The trim removed 4 bases at V and 1 base at J, leaving 5 bases unmatched. CDR1 and CDR2 (germline): MGHRA, YSYEKL. The CDR3 extends over 15 amino acids. The CDR3 DNA sequence: TGCGCCAGCAGCCGCACAGGGGGGACCCAAGAGACCCAGTACTTC. Translating gives CASSRTGGTQETQYF.

The chain couples TRBV9 to TRBJ2-7; TRBD2 is a possible D gene (6 bases). Germline CDR1 reads SGDLS; CDR2 reads YYNGEE. Deletions cut 0 bases from V and 4 bases from J, with 14 bases between. The CDR3 consists of 15 residues. The CDR3 is CASSVGGTGSYEQYF. Written as DNA, the CDR3 is TGTGCCAGCAGCGTAGGTGGGACTGGGTCATACGAGCAGTACTTC.

The chain joins TRBV3-1 (or the pseudogene TRBV3-2) to TRBJ1-5, with a possible D match to TRBD1 (6 bases). With 2 bases removed from V and 7 bases from J, the gap between germline ends came to 12 bases. Germline V CDR1 and CDR2: LGHDT, YNNKEL (reference sequence). This CDR3 has 14 residues. The CDR3, as DNA: TGTGCCAGCAGCCAACAGACAGGCAGCCAGCCCCAGCATTTT. Amino acid sequence: CASSQQTGSQPQHF.

V gene TRBV23-1 combines with J gene TRBJ1-6, with no clear D. TRBV23-1 is designated an ORF whose function remains uncertain. With 0 bases removed from V and 0 bases from J, the gap between germline ends came to 12 bases. The CDR3 has 18 amino acids. Here the CDR3 reads CASSQSDSCSSYNSPLHF. In nucleotides, the CDR3 is TGCGCCAGCAGTCAATCGGACTCATGCAGCTCCTATAATTCACCCCTCCACTTT.

This rearrangement joins TRBV7-2 to TRBJ1-2; D is undetermined. Germline CDR1 and CDR2: SGHTA and FQGNSA. Trimming shortened V by 1 base and J by 3 bases, and 6 bases separated the two germline ends. This CDR3 contains 13 residues. The CDR3 nucleotides read TGTGCCAGCAGCTTAGTCAGTTACTATGGCTACACCTTC. Protein: CASSLVSYYGYTF.

The chain carries TRBV7-2 and TRBJ1-1; no firm D call. Trimming left V 6 bases short and J 0 bases short, with 8 bases between. Germline lookup yields CDR1 SGHTA and CDR2 FQGNSA. The length of the CDR3 is 13 residues. In DNA form, the CDR3 reads TGTGCCAGCAGGACTAAGGTGAACACTGAAGCTTTCTTT. Translating gives CASRTKVNTEAFF.

The CDR3 DNA reads as TGTGCCACCAGCAGAGGGTCAGGGCGCCAGGACGAAAAACTGTTTTTT. As protein: CATSRGSGRQDEKLFF. This chain connects TRBV15 to TRBJ1-4; perhaps TRBD1 as D (5 bases). This CDR3 contains 16 residues. V lost 1 base, J lost 8 bases, and 17 bases lay in between. The germline gives CDR1 LNHNV, CDR2 YYDKDF (reference sequence).

The V and J genes are TRBV19 and TRBJ1-1; 8 nucleotides line up with TRBD1. The CDR3 has 12 residues. CDR1 and CDR2 from the germline V gene are LNHDA and SQIVND (reference sequence). The junction had 4 bases not matched to a gene; V was cut back by 9 bases and J by 4 bases. DNA for the CDR3: TGTGCCAGCTGGGACAGGTTCACTGAAGCTTTCTTT. It encodes CASWDRFTEAFF.

The chain couples TRBV5-4 to TRBJ1-5; TRBD1 might be the D (5 bases). Trimming cost V 4 bases and J 4 bases, with 15 bases left between them. This CDR3 has 15 amino acids. Looked up from germline, CDR1 is SGHNT and CDR2 is YYREEE (reference sequence). The CDR3 loop is CASSLSGGVNQPQHF. CDR3 nucleotide sequence: TGTGCCAGCAGCCTTTCTGGGGGGGTTAATCAGCCCCAGCATTTT. Using reference TRBV5-4 and TRBJ1-5 for the parts outside the CDR3, the full variable domain is ETGVTQSPTHLIKTRGQQVTLRCSSQSGHNTVSWYQQALGQGPQFIFQYYREEENGRGNFPPRFSGLQFPNYSSELNVNALELDDSALYLCASSLSGGVNQPQHFGDGTRLSIL.

The V and J genes are TRBV19 and TRBJ1-1, with 8 bases aligning to TRBD1. Germline lookup yields CDR1 LNHDA and CDR2 SQIVND (reference sequence). V shed 3 bases and J 1 base; nucleotides not matched to a gene: 4. This CDR3 has 15 residues. The CDR3: CASSIPGGANTEAFF. The CDR3 DNA reads TGTGCCAGTAGTATCCCAGGGGGCGCGAACACTGAAGCTTTCTTT.

This clone was seen just once. This sequence joins TRBV5-1 and TRBJ1-3; D is undetermined. In germline, CDR1 is SGHRS, CDR2 YFSETQ. The length of the CDR3 is 13 residues. V lost 6 bases and J lost 2, with 9 bases in between. CDR3 DNA: TGCGCCAGCATGTGGAGCCCTGGAAACACCATATATTTT. Protein: CASMWSPGNTIYF.

V is TRBV11-2 and J is TRBJ1-4, with unresolved D. The CDR3 is 15 residues long. Germline assignment: CDR1 SGHAT and CDR2 FQNNGV. Trimming cost V 1 base and J 4 bases, with 10 bases left between them. CDR3 nucleotides: TGTGCCAGCAGCTTAGCGGTCAGACTTAATGAAAAACTGTTTTTT. This sequence encodes CASSLAVRLNEKLFF.

The chain recombines TRBV4-1 with TRBJ1-5; weak D call: TRBD1 (5 bases). Trimming removed 1 base from V and 4 bases from J, with 8 bases in between. Germline CDR1 MGHRA, CDR2 YSYEKL. This CDR3 spans 14 amino acids. The CDR3 nucleotides are TGCGCCAGCAGCCAAGTACCAGGGAATCAGCCCCAGCATTTT. It translates to CASSQVPGNQPQHF.

In regard to this clone: Other nucleotide sequences from this sample produce the same CDR3. V usage is TRBV30 and J usage is TRBJ1-4, with a tentative D call TRBD1 (5 bases). The CDR3 covers 15 residues. V was clipped by 0 bases and J by 2 bases, with 10 bases between them. In germline, CDR1 is GTSNPN, CDR2 SVGIG (reference sequence). This chain's CDR3 is CAWSVLGVTNEKLFF. CDR3 DNA sequence: TGTGCCTGGAGTGTTTTAGGGGTTACTAATGAAAAACTGTTTTTT.

The CDR3 loop reads CAMGSPGSNQPQHF. CDR3 DNA sequence: TGTGCCATGGGATCCCCGGGGAGCAATCAGCCCCAGCATTTT. J is TRBJ1-5 and V is TRBV28; the D is unclear. Trimming removed 10 bases at V and 1 base at J, with 14 bases between. This CDR3 comprises 14 residues. From germline, CDR1 is MDHEN and CDR2 SYDVKM.

The chain employs TRBV28 and TRBJ2-7, with TRBD2 matching 12 bases. This CDR3 is built from 19 residues. CDR1 MDHEN and CDR2 SYDVKM come from the germline V gene. V lost 3 bases and J lost 2; bases outside the gene matches: 14. CDR3 amino acids: CASSFVPQTSGGIPYEQYF. The DNA for the CDR3 is TGTGCCAGCAGTTTCGTCCCTCAGACTAGCGGGGGAATCCCCTACGAGCAGTACTTC.